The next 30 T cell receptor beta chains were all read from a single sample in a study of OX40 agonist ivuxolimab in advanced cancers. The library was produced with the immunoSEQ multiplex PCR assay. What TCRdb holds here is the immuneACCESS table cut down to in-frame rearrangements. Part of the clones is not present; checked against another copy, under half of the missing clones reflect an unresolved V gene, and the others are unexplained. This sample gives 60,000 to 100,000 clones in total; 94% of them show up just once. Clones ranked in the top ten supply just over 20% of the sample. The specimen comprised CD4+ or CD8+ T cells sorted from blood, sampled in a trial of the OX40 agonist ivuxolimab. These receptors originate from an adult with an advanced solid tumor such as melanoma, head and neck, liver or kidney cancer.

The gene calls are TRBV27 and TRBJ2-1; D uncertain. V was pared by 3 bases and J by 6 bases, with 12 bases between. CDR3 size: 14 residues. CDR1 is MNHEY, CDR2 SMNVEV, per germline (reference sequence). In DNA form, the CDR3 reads TGTGCCAGCAGTTTCCTCGGTATGGGCAATGAGCAGTTCTTC. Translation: CASSFLGMGNEQFF.

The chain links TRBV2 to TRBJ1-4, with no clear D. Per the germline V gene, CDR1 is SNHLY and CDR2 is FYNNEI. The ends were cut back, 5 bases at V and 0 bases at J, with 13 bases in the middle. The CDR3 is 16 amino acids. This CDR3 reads CASSPREISTNEKLFF. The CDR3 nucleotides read TGTGCCAGCAGTCCAAGGGAGATTTCAACTAATGAAAAACTGTTTTTT.

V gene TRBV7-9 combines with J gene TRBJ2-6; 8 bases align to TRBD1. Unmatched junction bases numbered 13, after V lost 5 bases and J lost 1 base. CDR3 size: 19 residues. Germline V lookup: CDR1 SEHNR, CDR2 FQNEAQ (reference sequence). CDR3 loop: CASSPRHGQGASGANVLTF. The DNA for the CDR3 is TGTGCCAGCAGCCCCCGCCATGGCCAGGGGGCATCTGGGGCCAACGTCCTGACTTTC.

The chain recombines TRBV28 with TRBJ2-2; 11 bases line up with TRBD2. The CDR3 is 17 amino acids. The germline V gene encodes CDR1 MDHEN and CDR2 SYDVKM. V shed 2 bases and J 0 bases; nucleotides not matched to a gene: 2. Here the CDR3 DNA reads TGTGCCAGCAGTTTAGGGACTAGCGGTTCGAACACCGGGGAGCTGTTTTTT. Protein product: CASSLGTSGSNTGELFF.

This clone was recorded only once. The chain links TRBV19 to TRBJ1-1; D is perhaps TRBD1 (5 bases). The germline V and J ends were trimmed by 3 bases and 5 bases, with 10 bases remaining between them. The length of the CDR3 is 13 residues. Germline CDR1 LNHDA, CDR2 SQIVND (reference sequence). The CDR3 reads CASSIGASTEAFF. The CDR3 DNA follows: TGTGCCAGTAGTATTGGGGCTTCAACTGAAGCTTTCTTT.

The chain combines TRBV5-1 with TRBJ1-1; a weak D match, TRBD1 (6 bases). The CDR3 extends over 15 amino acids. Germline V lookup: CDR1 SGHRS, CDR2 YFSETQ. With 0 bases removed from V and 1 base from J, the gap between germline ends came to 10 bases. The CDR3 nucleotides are TGCGCCAGCAGCTTGGGCTGGACAGAGAACACTGAAGCTTTCTTT. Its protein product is CASSLGWTENTEAFF.

This CDR3 is CASSQDSDPLSPLHF. CDR3 in DNA: TGCGCCAGCAGCCAAGATTCGGACCCATTGTCACCCCTCCACTTT. The genes are TRBV4-3 and TRBJ1-6; D is unclear. The V and J ends lost 0 bases and 10 bases respectively, with 13 bases between them. Germline CDR1 and CDR2: LGHNA and YSLEER. CDR3 length: 15 amino acids.

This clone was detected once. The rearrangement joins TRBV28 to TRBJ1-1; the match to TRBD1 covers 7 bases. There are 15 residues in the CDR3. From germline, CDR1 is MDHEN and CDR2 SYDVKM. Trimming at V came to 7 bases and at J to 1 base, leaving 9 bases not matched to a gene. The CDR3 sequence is CASTFLTGQNTEAFF. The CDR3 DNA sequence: TGTGCCAGCACCTTTCTGACAGGGCAGAACACTGAAGCTTTCTTT.

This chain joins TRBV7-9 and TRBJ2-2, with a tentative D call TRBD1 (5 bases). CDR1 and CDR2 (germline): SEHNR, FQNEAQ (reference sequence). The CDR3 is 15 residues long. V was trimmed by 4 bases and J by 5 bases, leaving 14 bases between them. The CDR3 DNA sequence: TGTGCCAGCAGCTCCCGAGACAGAAGGACCGGGGAGCTGTTTTTT. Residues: CASSSRDRRTGELFF.

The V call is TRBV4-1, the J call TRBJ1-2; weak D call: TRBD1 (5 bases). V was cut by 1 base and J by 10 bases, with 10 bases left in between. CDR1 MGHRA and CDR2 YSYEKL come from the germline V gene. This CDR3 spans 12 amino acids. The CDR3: CASSQGGRPYTF. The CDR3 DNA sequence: TGCGCCAGCAGCCAAGGGGGACGACCCTACACCTTC.

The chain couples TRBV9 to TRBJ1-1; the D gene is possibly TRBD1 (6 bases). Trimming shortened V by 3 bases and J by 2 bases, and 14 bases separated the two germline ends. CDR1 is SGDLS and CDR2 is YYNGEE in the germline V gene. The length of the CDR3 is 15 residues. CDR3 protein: CASSAVDSRNTEAFF. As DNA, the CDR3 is TGTGCCAGCAGCGCAGTGGACAGCCGAAACACTGAAGCTTTCTTT.

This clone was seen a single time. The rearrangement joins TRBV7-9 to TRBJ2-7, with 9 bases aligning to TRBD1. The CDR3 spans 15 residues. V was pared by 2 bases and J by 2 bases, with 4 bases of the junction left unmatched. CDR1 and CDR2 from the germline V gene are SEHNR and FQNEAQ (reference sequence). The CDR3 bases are TGTGCCAGCAGCTTACCGGACAGGGGCCCCTACGAGCAGTACTTC. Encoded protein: CASSLPDRGPYEQYF.

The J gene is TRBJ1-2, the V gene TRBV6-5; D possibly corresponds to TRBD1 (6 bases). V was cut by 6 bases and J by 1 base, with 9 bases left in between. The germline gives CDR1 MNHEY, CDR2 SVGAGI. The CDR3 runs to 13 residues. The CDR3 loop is CASRPGVNYGYTF. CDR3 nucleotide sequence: TGTGCCAGCAGACCAGGGGTTAACTATGGCTACACCTTC.

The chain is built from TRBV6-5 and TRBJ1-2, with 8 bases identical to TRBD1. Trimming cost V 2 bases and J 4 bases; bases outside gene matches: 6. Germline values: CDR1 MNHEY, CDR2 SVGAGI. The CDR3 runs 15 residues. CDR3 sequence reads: CASSYGQGAVYGYTF. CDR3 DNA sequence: TGTGCCAGCAGTTACGGGCAGGGGGCGGTCTATGGCTACACCTTC.

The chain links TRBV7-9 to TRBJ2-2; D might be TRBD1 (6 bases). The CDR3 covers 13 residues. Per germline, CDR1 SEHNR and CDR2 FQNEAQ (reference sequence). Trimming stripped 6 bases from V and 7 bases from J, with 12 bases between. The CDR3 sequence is CASSPTGIGELFF. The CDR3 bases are TGTGCCAGCAGTCCTACAGGGATCGGGGAGCTGTTTTTT.

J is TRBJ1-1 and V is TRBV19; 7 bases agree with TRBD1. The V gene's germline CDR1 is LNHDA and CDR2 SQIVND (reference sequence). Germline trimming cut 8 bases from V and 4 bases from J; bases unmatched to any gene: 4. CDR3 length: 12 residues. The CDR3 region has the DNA TGTGCCAGTGGCGACAGGGCCACTGAAGCTTTCTTT. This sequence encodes CASGDRATEAFF.

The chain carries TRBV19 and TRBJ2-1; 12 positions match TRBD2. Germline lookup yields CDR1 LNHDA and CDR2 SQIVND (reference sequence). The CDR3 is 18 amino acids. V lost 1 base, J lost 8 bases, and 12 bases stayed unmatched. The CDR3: CASSIGLAGVLIDDEQFF. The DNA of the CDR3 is TGTGCCAGTAGTATAGGACTAGCGGGAGTTCTTATAGACGATGAGCAGTTCTTC.

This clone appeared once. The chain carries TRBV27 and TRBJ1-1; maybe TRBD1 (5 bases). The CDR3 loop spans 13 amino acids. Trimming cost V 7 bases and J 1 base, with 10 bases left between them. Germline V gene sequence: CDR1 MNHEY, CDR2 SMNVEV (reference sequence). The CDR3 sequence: CASTTTGNTEAFF. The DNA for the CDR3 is TGTGCCAGCACCACCACAGGGAACACTGAAGCTTTCTTT.

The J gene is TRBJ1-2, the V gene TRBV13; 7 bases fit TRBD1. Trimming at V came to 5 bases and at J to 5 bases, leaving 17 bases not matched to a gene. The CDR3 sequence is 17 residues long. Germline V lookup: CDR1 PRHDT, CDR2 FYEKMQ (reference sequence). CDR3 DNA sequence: TGTGCCAGCAGCCCGAGGGGGACAGCTACCCCTGGTTATGGCTACACCTTC. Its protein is CASSPRGTATPGYGYTF.

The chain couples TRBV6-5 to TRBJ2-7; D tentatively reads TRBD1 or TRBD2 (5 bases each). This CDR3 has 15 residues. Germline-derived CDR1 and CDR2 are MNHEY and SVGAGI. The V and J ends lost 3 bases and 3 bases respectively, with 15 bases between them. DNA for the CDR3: TGTGCCAGCAGTTATGGGGGTGCTTCGGGCTACGAGCAGTACTTC. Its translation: CASSYGGASGYEQYF.

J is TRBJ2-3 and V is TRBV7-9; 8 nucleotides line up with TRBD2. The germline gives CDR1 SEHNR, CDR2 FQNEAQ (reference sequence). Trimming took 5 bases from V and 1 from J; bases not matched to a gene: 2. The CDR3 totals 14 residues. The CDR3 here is CASSQAGGTDTQYF. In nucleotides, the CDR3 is TGTGCCAGCAGCCAAGCGGGAGGCACAGATACGCAGTATTTT.

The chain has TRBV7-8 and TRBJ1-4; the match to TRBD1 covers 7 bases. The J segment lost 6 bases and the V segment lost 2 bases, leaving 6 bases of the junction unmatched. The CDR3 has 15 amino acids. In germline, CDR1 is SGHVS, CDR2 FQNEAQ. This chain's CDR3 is CASSLFPGGYEKLFF. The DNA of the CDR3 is TGTGCCAGCAGCTTATTTCCAGGGGGGTATGAAAAACTGTTTTTT. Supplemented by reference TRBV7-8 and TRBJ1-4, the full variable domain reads GAGVSQSPRYKVAKRGQDVALRCDPISGHVSLFWYQQALGQGPEFLTYFQNEAQLDKSGLPSDRFFAERPEGSVSTLKIQRTQQEDSAVYLCASSLFPGGYEKLFFGSGTQLSVL.

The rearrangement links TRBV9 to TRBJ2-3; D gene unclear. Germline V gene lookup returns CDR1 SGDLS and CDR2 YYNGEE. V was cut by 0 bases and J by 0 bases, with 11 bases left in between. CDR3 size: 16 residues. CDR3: CASSVVVSPSTDTQYF. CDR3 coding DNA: TGTGCCAGCAGCGTAGTGGTGTCCCCTAGCACAGATACGCAGTATTTT. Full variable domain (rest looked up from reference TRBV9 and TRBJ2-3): DSGVTQTPKHLITATGQRVTLRCSPRSGDLSVYWYQQSLDQGLQFLIQYYNGEERAKGNILERFSAQQFPDLHSELNLSSLELGDSALYFCASSVVVSPSTDTQYFGPGTRLTVL.

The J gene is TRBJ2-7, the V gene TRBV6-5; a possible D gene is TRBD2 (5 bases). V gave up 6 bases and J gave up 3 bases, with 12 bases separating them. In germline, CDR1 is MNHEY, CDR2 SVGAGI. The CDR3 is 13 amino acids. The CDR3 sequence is CASSPGLHYEQYF. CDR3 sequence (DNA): TGTGCCAGCAGCCCTGGACTGCACTACGAGCAGTACTTC.

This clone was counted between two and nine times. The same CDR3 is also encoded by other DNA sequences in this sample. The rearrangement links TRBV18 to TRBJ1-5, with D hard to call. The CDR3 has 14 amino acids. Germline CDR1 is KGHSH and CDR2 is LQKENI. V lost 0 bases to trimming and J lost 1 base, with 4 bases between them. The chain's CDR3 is CASSPPYSNQPQHF. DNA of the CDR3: TGTGCCAGCTCACCACCGTACAGCAATCAGCCCCAGCATTTT. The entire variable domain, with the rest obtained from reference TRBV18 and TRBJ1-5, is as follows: NAGVMQNPRHLVRRRGQEARLRCSPMKGHSHVYWYRQLPEEGLKFMVYLQKENIIDESGMPKERFSAEFPKEGPSILRIQQVVRGDSAAYFCASSPPYSNQPQHFGDGTRLSIL.

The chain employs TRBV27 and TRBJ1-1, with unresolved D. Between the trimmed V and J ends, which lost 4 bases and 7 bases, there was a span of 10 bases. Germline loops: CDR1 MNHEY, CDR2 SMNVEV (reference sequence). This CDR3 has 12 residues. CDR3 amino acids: CASSSRASEAFF. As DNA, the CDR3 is TGTGCCAGCAGTTCGCGGGCCAGTGAAGCTTTCTTT.

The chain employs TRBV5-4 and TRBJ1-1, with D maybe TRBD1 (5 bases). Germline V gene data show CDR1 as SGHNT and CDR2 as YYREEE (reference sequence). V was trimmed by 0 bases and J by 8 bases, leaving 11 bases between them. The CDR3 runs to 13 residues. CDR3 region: CASSLAAGEEAFF. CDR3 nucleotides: TGTGCCAGCAGCTTGGCCGCGGGGGAGGAAGCTTTCTTT.

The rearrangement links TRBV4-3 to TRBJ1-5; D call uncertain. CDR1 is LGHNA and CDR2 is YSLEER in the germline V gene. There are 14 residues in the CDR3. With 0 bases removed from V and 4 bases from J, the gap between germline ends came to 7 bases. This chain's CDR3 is CASSQDSGNQPQHF. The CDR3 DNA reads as TGCGCCAGCAGCCAAGATTCAGGAAATCAGCCCCAGCATTTT.

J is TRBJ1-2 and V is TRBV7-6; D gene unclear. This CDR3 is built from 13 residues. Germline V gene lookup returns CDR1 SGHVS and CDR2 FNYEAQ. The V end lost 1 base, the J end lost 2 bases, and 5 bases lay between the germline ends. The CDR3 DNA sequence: TGTGCCAGCAGCTTAGAGGGAAACTATGGCTACACCTTC. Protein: CASSLEGNYGYTF.

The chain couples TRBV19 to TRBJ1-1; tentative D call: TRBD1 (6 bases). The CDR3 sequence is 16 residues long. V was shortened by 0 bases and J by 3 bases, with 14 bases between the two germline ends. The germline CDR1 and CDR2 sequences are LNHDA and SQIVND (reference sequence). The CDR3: CASSIDRWKGDTEAFF. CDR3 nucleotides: TGTGCCAGTAGTATAGATCGATGGAAGGGGGACACTGAAGCTTTCTTT.